This is a list of T cell receptor beta chains from one sample in a study of cytomegalovirus exposure and HLA in healthy donors. Clones were read by immunoSEQ multiplex PCR, and TCRdb kept only the in-frame ones, dropping some. The sample holds about 110,000 clones; over 60% are singletons and the top ten take 4.2%. Sequenced input: PBMCs. These receptors all come from a male donor in good health and CMV-seronegative. The CDR3 runs from the conserved cysteine through the conserved F or W. The D gene is left open where the match is weak. Not every row has a clone size; where given, it reads once, few, many or a size class.

>.|.|TRBV7-2|TRBJ1-4
TGTGCCAGCAGCTCGATCAGGGCTGCAACTAATGAAAAACTGTTTTTT
CASSSIRAATNEKLFF
>.|.|TRBV30|TRBJ1-4
TGTGCCTGGAGTGTAGATGCCTCCTCGGTGTTTTTT
CAWSVDASSVFF
>TRBD2|few|TRBV7-7|TRBJ2-1
TGTGCCAGCAGCTTAAGGACTAGCGGGAGTGGAAACAATGAGCAGTTCTTC
CASSLRTSGSGNNEQFF
>TRBD2|.|TRBV6-1|TRBJ2-2
TGTGCCATCCATAGCGGGAGGAGCACCGGGGAGCTGTTTTTT
CAIHSGRSTGELFF
>TRBD1|.|TRBV5-1|TRBJ2-5
TGCGCCAGCAGCGCTACCGGGACAGGCCAACAAGAGACCCAGTACTTC
CASSATGTGQQETQYF
>.|.|TRBV19|TRBJ2-5
TGTGCCAGTAGCCCCCCTGCCCCCGGGGTTGGAGAGACCCAGTACTTC
CASSPPAPGVGETQYF
>.|.|TRBV18|TRBJ1-3
TGTGCCAGCTCTGAACAGGGCTCTGGAAACACCATATATTTT
CASSEQGSGNTIYF
>TRBD2|once|TRBV7-8|TRBJ2-3
TGTGCCAGCAGCCCGGGGAGGGCGGGAGGGCCAACAGATACGCAGTATTTT
CASSPGRAGGPTDTQYF
>TRBD1|.|TRBV7-3|TRBJ1-2
TGTGCCAGCAGCCCGGACAGGGGATATGGCTACACCTTC
CASSPDRGYGYTF
>TRBD1|.|TRBV7-2|TRBJ1-3
TGTGCCAGCAGCGGGAGACAGGGATTGGGAGGAAACACCATATATTTT
CASSGRQGLGGNTIYF
>TRBD1|.|TRBV11-2|TRBJ1-2
TGTGCCAGCAGCTCACAGGGGCGGTATGGCTACACCTTC
CASSSQGRYGYTF
>.|.|TRBV6-1|TRBJ2-4
TGTGCCAGCAGTGAATTTCTAGCCAAAAACATTCAGTACTTC
CASSEFLAKNIQYF
>TRBD1|.|TRBV19|TRBJ1-1
TGTGCCAGTAGTGCCGGGGACAGGAGGTTGACTGAAGCTTTCTTT
CASSAGDRRLTEAFF
>TRBD2|few|TRBV10-3|TRBJ2-1
TGTGCCATCAGTGAACTCTATCCTAGCGGGAGAAGAAATGAGCAGTTCTTC
CAISELYPSGRRNEQFF
>TRBD2|few|TRBV6-1|TRBJ2-1
TGTGCCAGCAGTGAAGCGGGTAGCGGGTCCTACAATGAGCAGTTCTTC
CASSEAGSGSYNEQFF
>.|.|TRBV7-2|TRBJ2-7
TGTGCCAGCAGCTTCCTTTTGTACGAGCAGTACTTC
CASSFLLYEQYF
>TRBD1|once|TRBV5-1|TRBJ2-3
TGCGCCAGCAGCTTGACAGGGGGGTCTAGCACAGATACGCAGTATTTT
CASSLTGGSSTDTQYF
>TRBD1|.|TRBV10-2|TRBJ1-2
TGCGCCAGCAATTTCAGGGGGCATGGCTACACCTTC
CASNFRGHGYTF
>TRBD2|.|TRBV27|TRBJ2-1
TGTGCCAGCAGTCGAGTTAGCGGGAGCATTACAAATGAGCAGTTCTTC
CASSRVSGSITNEQFF
>TRBD1|.|TRBV27|TRBJ1-4
TGTGCCAGCAGGAGGACAGGGACAACTAATGAAAAACTGTTTTTT
CASRRTGTTNEKLFF
>.|.|TRBV28|TRBJ2-1
TGTGCCAGCAGTTTATTCTCTATTGAGCAGTTCTTC
CASSLFSIEQFF
>.|.|TRBV5-1|TRBJ1-1
TGCGCCAGCAGCCCCGGGTCCGGCGGGACTGAAGCTTTCTTT
CASSPGSGGTEAFF
>TRBD2|.|TRBV7-2|TRBJ2-3
TGTGCCAGCAGCTTAGGGTTTAGCGGGTATAGCACAGATACGCAGTATTTT
CASSLGFSGYSTDTQYF
>.|few|TRBV7-2|TRBJ2-7
TGTGCCAGCAGCTCCTTCGGGTGGCTGCCCCCGTACTTC
CASSSFGWLPPYF
>TRBD1|.|TRBV7-6|TRBJ1-4
TGTGCCAGCAGCCCAGGGACAGGGAGAACGAATGAAAAACTGTTTTTT
CASSPGTGRTNEKLFF
>.|.|TRBV7-9|TRBJ1-1
TGTGCCAGCAGCCGGACAAGGGGGAAGGATGAAGCTTTCTTT
CASSRTRGKDEAFF
>.|once|TRBV6-5|TRBJ2-7
TGTGCCAGCAGTTACTCGAGCTCAGGGGCCAACTACGAGCAGTACTTC
CASSYSSSGANYEQYF
>.|.|TRBV7-9|TRBJ2-1
TGTGCCAGCAGCTTAGGAGTCGGTTACAATGAGCAGTTCTTC
CASSLGVGYNEQFF
>TRBD1|.|TRBV5-6|TRBJ2-1
TGTGCCAGCAGCTTGCGGGACAGCTCCTACAATGAGCAGTTCTTC
CASSLRDSSYNEQFF
>.|few|TRBV30|TRBJ1-6
TGTGCCTGGAGTCTTGTGAGGTCCTCGAATTCACCCCTCCACTTT
CAWSLVRSSNSPLHF
>.|.|TRBV7-9|TRBJ1-5
TGTGCCAGCAGCTCCCTGGACAGTATGAATCAGCCCCAGCATTTT
CASSSLDSMNQPQHF
>.|.|TRBV5-4|TRBJ1-1
TGTGCCAGCGGTTATGGAGGGCAGATATACACTGAAGCTTTCTTT
CASGYGGQIYTEAFF
>TRBD1|.|TRBV28|TRBJ2-7
TGTGCCAGCAGTTTACCTGGGACAGGAAACTACGAGCAGTACTTC
CASSLPGTGNYEQYF
>.|.|TRBV12-2|TRBJ1-4
TGTGCAAGTCGCTTTCGACAGGGCTCCCATGAAAAACTGTTTTTT
CASRFRQGSHEKLFF
>TRBD1|.|TRBV10-2|TRBJ1-6
TGCGCCAGCACCCTTATTGGGACAGGGGTTTCTAATTCACCCCTCCACTTT
CASTLIGTGVSNSPLHF
>.|.|TRBV6-1|TRBJ2-1
TGTGCCAGCAGTGAATGGGCAGGGGCCTACAATGAGCAGTTCTTC
CASSEWAGAYNEQFF
>.|.|TRBV11-3|TRBJ2-2
TGTGCCAGCAGCTTAGAAGTCAGGTTCCCTACCGAAGATAACACCGGGGAGCTGTTTTTT
CASSLEVRFPTEDNTGELFF
>.|.|TRBV27|TRBJ1-1
TGTGCCAGCAGGCTGACAGTACCGAACACTGAAGCTTTCTTT
CASRLTVPNTEAFF
>.|.|TRBV6-1|TRBJ1-4
TGTGCCAGCAGGCCCCAGGGGATTGAAAAACTGTTTTTT
CASRPQGIEKLFF
>.|few|TRBV13|TRBJ2-1
TGTGCCAGCAGCTCCCGGGGGCGGGGGTACAATGAGCAGTTCTTC
CASSSRGRGYNEQFF
>.|.|TRBV11-2|TRBJ1-4
TGTGCCAGCAGCTTAGATTTGGCAGTTGCTAATGAAAAACTGTTTTTT
CASSLDLAVANEKLFF
>TRBD1|.|TRBV18|TRBJ1-5
TGTGCCAGCTCCCAACAGGGGCCAGGGAGCAATCAGCCCCAGCATTTT
CASSQQGPGSNQPQHF
>.|.|TRBV27|TRBJ2-7
TGTGCCAGCAGTTTCGGGGGATCCAGCTTGTACGAGCAGTACTTC
CASSFGGSSLYEQYF
>TRBD2|.|TRBV7-2|TRBJ2-5
TGTGCCAGCAGCTGGGGCGGAGCGGGAGGGCCGGAGACCCAGTACTTC
CASSWGGAGGPETQYF